The clone carrying this TCR beta chain was picked up a small number of times. Its cognate antigen is unknown. The data were taken from a study of blood T cells in healthy people across ages. Study observations and caveats: One million T cells yielded diversity estimates that were considered underestimates.

There are 15 residues in the CDR3. Germline values: CDR1 SGHVS, CDR2 FQNEAQ. Then a second PCR, running about 6 to 12 cycles, was carried out with a sample-barcoded 5' primer and a J-beta primer mix. A template-switch adaptor containing 12 random nucleotides labeled each cDNA molecule. TCRdb independently ran MiXCR on the 5' RACE reads; one entry per CDR3 protein. The sample yields 1.5 million to 2 million distinct CDR3 sequences, approximately 40% seen once. The chain links TRBV7-8 to TRBJ2-7; the D gene is possibly TRBD2 (5 bases). The J call may be faulty, since TRBJ2-5 better matches the DNA end. Sequenced input: blood. The sequence was obtained from a human donor in good health. This CDR3 is CASSLDRLARETQYF. The DNA for the CDR3 is TGTGCCAGCAGCTTAGATCGGCTAGCAAGAGAGACCCAGTACTTC.